The 19 T cell receptor beta chains reported below all come from one sample, sequenced in a study of T cell responses to AZD1222 COVID-19 vaccine. Clones were sequenced by immunoSEQ multiplex PCR, and TCRdb holds only the in-frame ones, with some missing. The repertoire includes 110,000 or so clones, more than 75% of them detected once, and around 4% sits in the top ten. The sample consisted of peripheral blood, taken 28 days after the second AZD1222 dose. The receptors were gathered from an adult who received the AZD1222 COVID-19 vaccine.

The CDR3 here is CASSSSDPRRQFF. The CDR3 DNA is TGTGCCAGCAGCTCCAGCGACCCCCGGCGCCAGTTCTTC. The rearrangement joins TRBV6-5 to TRBJ2-1, with D unclear. The CDR3 extends over 13 amino acids. The germline V and J ends were trimmed by 6 bases and 13 bases, with 19 bases remaining between them. The V gene's germline CDR1 is MNHEY and CDR2 SVGAGI.

The chain carries TRBV6-2 or TRBV6-3 and TRBJ2-5; TRBD1 matches 8 bases. Germline lookup yields CDR1 MNHEY and CDR2 SVGEGT. V lost 1 base and J lost 5; bases outside the gene matches: 9. The CDR3 consists of 16 residues. CDR3 residues: CASSYWGRGLWETQYF. The CDR3 nucleotides are TGTGCCAGCAGTTACTGGGGCAGGGGGCTTTGGGAGACCCAGTACTTC.

This clone was picked up one time. The chain employs TRBV29-1 and TRBJ2-5; possible D gene TRBD1, 5 bases. The length of the CDR3 is 12 residues. V gave up 4 bases and J gave up 3 bases, with 9 bases separating them. Germline V gene lookup returns CDR1 SQVTM and CDR2 ANQGSEA. The CDR3 DNA sequence: TGCAGCGTTGCGATAGGGGAAGAGACCCAGTACTTC. It translates to CSVAIGEETQYF. The variable domain in full, completed from reference TRBV29-1 and TRBJ2-5, reads SAVISQKPSRDICQRGTSLTIQCQVDSQVTMMFWYRQQPGQSLTLIATANQGSEATYESGFVIDKFPISRPNLTFSTLTVSNMSPEDSSIYLCSVAIGEETQYFGPGTRLLVL.

V usage is TRBV30 and J usage is TRBJ2-3; D could derive from TRBD1 or TRBD2 (5 bases each). Germline V gene lookup returns CDR1 GTSNPN and CDR2 SVGIG (reference sequence). The CDR3 has 15 residues. V was cut by 2 bases and J by 1 base, with 13 bases left in between. CDR3 coding DNA: TGTGCCTGGAGTTCCGGGGCGAGGGGCACAGATACGCAGTATTTT. The encoded protein is CAWSSGARGTDTQYF.

CDR3 loop: CASSLVAGDFSGEQYF. The CDR3 DNA reads TGTGCCAGCAGCTTAGTAGCGGGAGATTTTTCTGGTGAGCAGTACTTC. V gene TRBV7-2 combines with J gene TRBJ2-7, with TRBD2 matching 9 bases. Germline V gene lookup returns CDR1 SGHTA and CDR2 FQGNSA. Trimming cost V 1 base and J 7 bases; bases outside gene matches: 11. The length of the CDR3 is 16 residues.

V is TRBV6-6 and J is TRBJ1-2; D might be TRBD1 (5 bases). CDR3 length: 16 residues. CDR1 is MNHNY, CDR2 SVGAGI, per germline (reference sequence). Trimming took 4 bases from V and 6 from J, leaving 21 bases between them. DNA of the CDR3: TGTGCCAGCAGTTCGCCCCGGGGCAAACAGGCGGATGGCTACACCTTC. This codes for CASSSPRGKQADGYTF.

The CDR3 reads CASSPTRRLAGSYEQYF. CDR3 DNA: TGTGCCAGCAGCCCAACACGCCGACTAGCGGGGTCCTACGAGCAGTACTTC. The chain is built from TRBV7-3 and TRBJ2-7; 11 bases match TRBD2. Germline loops: CDR1 SGHTA, CDR2 FQGTGA. V was clipped by 5 bases and J by 1 base; unmatched bases: 10. The CDR3 totals 17 residues.

This chain joins TRBV19 and TRBJ1-4; D may be TRBD1 (6 bases). The CDR3 runs 13 residues. V was pared by 10 bases and J by 2 bases, with 11 bases between. Germline V CDR1 and CDR2: LNHDA, SQIVND (reference sequence). CDR3 protein: CATRGRTNEKLFF. In DNA, the CDR3 is TGTGCCACCCGGGGGCGGACTAATGAAAAACTGTTTTTT.

The chain employs TRBV27 and TRBJ1-5; the D gene is possibly TRBD1 (6 bases). Trimming shortened V by 0 bases and J by 9 bases, and 15 bases separated the two germline ends. In germline, CDR1 is MNHEY, CDR2 SMNVEV (reference sequence). The CDR3 is 15 residues long. This CDR3 is CASSLSGGTSWPQHF. CDR3 nucleotide sequence: TGTGCCAGCAGTTTATCGGGGGGCACCTCATGGCCCCAGCATTTT.

The chain employs TRBV15 and TRBJ2-2; TRBD2 agrees at 15 bases. The CDR3 is made up of 17 amino acids. V trimming: 0 bases; J trimming: 6 bases; junction bases outside the gene matches: 2. Germline CDR1 is LNHNV and CDR2 is YYDKDF (reference sequence). The CDR3 sequence: CATSRDGLAGGPGELFF. CDR3 bases: TGTGCCACCAGCAGAGATGGACTAGCGGGAGGGCCCGGGGAGCTGTTTTTT. Full variable domain (missing parts from reference TRBV15 and TRBJ2-2): DAMVIQNPRYQVTQFGKPVTLSCSQTLNHNVMYWYQQKSSQAPKLLFHYYDKDFNNEADTPDNFQSRRPNTSFCFLDIRSPGLGDTAMYLCATSRDGLAGGPGELFFGEGSRLTVL.

The chain links TRBV30 to TRBJ2-5; no clear D. The V end lost 0 bases, the J end lost 2 bases, and 7 bases lay between the germline ends. The germline V gene encodes CDR1 GTSNPN and CDR2 SVGIG (reference sequence). CDR3 length: 13 residues. The CDR3, as DNA: TGTGCCTGGAGTGTCGGCCAGCAAGAGACCCAGTACTTC. Translating gives CAWSVGQQETQYF.

The chain couples TRBV2 to TRBJ1-2, with D maybe TRBD1 (5 bases). The V gene's germline CDR1 is SNHLY and CDR2 FYNNEI. The CDR3 has 16 amino acids. V was clipped by 4 bases and J by 5 bases, with 20 bases between them. The CDR3 sequence: CASSVMSRASSYGYTF. The CDR3 nucleotides are TGTGCCAGCAGTGTCATGTCCAGGGCGAGTAGTTATGGCTACACCTTC. The variable domain in full, with the rest retrieved from reference TRBV2 and TRBJ1-2, is EPEVTQTPSHQVTQMGQEVILRCVPISNHLYFYWYRQILGQKVEFLVSFYNNEISEKSEIFDDQFSVERPDGSNFTLKIRSTKLEDSAMYFCASSVMSRASSYGYTFGSGTRLTVV.

The V and J genes are TRBV19 and TRBJ2-3; TRBD2 matches 11 bases. The CDR3 runs to 17 residues. The germline V gene encodes CDR1 LNHDA and CDR2 SQIVND (reference sequence). V trimming: 0 bases; J trimming: 0 bases; junction bases outside the gene matches: 2. CDR3 nucleotides: TGTGCCAGTAGTATAGAGGCTAGCGGGAGGAGCACAGATACGCAGTATTTT. Translating it yields CASSIEASGRSTDTQYF.

The V call is TRBV7-8, the J call TRBJ1-1, with 9 bases aligning to TRBD1. V lost 1 base and J lost 5; bases outside the gene matches: 8. CDR1 and CDR2 (germline): SGHVS, FQNEAQ. The CDR3 has 16 amino acids. This CDR3 reads CASSLGDRAGETEAFF. The CDR3, as DNA: TGTGCCAGCAGCTTAGGGGACAGGGCTGGAGAGACTGAAGCTTTCTTT. The entire variable domain, with the rest obtained from reference TRBV7-8 and TRBJ1-1, is as follows: GAGVSQSPRYKVAKRGQDVALRCDPISGHVSLFWYQQALGQGPEFLTYFQNEAQLDKSGLPSDRFFAERPEGSVSTLKIQRTQQEDSAVYLCASSLGDRAGETEAFFGQGTRLTVV.

J is TRBJ1-5 and V is TRBV27, with 7 bases aligning to TRBD1. CDR1 MNHEY and CDR2 SMNVEV come from the germline V gene (reference sequence). The CDR3 is 13 amino acids. The junction had 5 bases not matched to a gene; V was cut back by 8 bases and J by 4 bases. CDR3 in DNA: TGTGCCAGCTCATGGGACAGAAATCAGCCCCAGCATTTT. Protein product: CASSWDRNQPQHF.

V gene TRBV27 combines with J gene TRBJ1-1; no definite D call. Deletions cut 6 bases from V and 3 bases from J, with 8 bases between. The CDR3 has 12 amino acids. CDR1 is MNHEY, CDR2 SMNVEV, per germline (reference sequence). The CDR3 loop reads CASSPLYTEAFF. CDR3 DNA sequence: TGTGCCAGCAGCCCCTTGTACACTGAAGCTTTCTTT.

The CDR3 DNA reads as TGTGCCAGCAGCTTGCGGACAGGGACGGACACCGGGGAGCTGTTTTTT. Translated, it gives CASSLRTGTDTGELFF. The rearrangement uses TRBV7-9 and TRBJ2-2; 8 nucleotides match TRBD1. J was trimmed by 3 bases and V by 3 bases; bases with no gene match: 6. Looked up from germline, CDR1 is SEHNR and CDR2 is FQNEAQ (reference sequence). The CDR3 has 16 amino acids.

This chain joins TRBV6-5 and TRBJ1-5, with TRBD1 identical over 7 bases. Germline V CDR1 and CDR2: MNHEY, SVGAGI. Trimming took 2 bases from V and 3 from J; bases not matched to a gene: 7. The CDR3 is made up of 16 amino acids. In DNA form, the CDR3 reads TGTGCCAGCAGTTACCTACAGGGGCTCCTCAATCAGCCCCAGCATTTT. Translating gives CASSYLQGLLNQPQHF.

The CDR3 sequence is CASSQDGREAFF. In DNA, the CDR3 is TGCGCCAGCAGCCAAGATGGAAGGGAAGCTTTCTTT. The V and J genes are TRBV4-1 and TRBJ1-1; D is undetermined. Germline-derived CDR1 and CDR2 are MGHRA and YSYEKL. Trimming took 0 bases from V and 8 from J, leaving 7 bases between them. The CDR3 runs 12 residues.